These 24 T cell receptor beta chains came from one sample sequenced in a study of T-cell memory formation after mild COVID-19. One entry per CDR3 protein results from TCRdb running MiXCR on the 5' RACE reads. The sample holds hundreds of thousands of distinct CDR3 sequences; roughly 18% are singletons and the top ten take approximately 21%. The sequencing input was PBMCs or a T cell subset sorted from them (not recorded which). The receptors here all came from a man in his late teens or twenties who had mild COVID-19 (a few samples of this study predate the infection). Cell type and time point are not known.

The rearrangement links TRBV20-1 to TRBJ2-1; TRBD2 is a possible D gene (6 bases). The germline gives CDR1 DFQATT, CDR2 SNEGSKA (reference sequence). V lost 2 bases to trimming and J lost 0 bases, with 8 bases between them. CDR3 size: 14 residues. CDR3 nucleotides: TGCAGTGCTAGACGGGGGTTCTCCTACAATGAGCAGTTCTTC. Its translation: CSARRGFSYNEQFF.

V is TRBV6-6 and J is TRBJ1-4; a weak D match, TRBD1 (5 bases). This CDR3 spans 14 amino acids. CDR1 is MNHNY, CDR2 SVGAGI, per germline (reference sequence). Between the trimmed V and J ends, which lost 2 bases and 5 bases, there was a span of 9 bases. Here the CDR3 reads CASSYMRGNEKLFF. DNA for the CDR3: TGTGCCAGCAGTTACATGCGGGGGAATGAAAAACTGTTTTTT.

This chain uses TRBV5-5 with TRBJ2-1, with 7 bases identical to TRBD1. The CDR3 totals 13 residues. Per germline, CDR1 SGHKS and CDR2 YYEKEE (reference sequence). V gave up 6 bases and J gave up 7 bases; unmatched junction bases: 7. CDR3 amino acids: CASKIIQGNEQFF. The DNA for the CDR3 is TGTGCCAGCAAGATAATACAGGGGAATGAGCAGTTCTTC.

The chain joins TRBV6-5 to TRBJ1-2; TRBD1 agrees at 8 bases. This CDR3 is 14 amino acids long. V lost 6 bases and J lost 4; bases outside the gene matches: 7. Germline assignment: CDR1 MNHEY and CDR2 SVGAGI. As DNA, the CDR3 is TGTGCCAGCAGGTCGGGACAGGAGTCCTATGGCTACACCTTC. This codes for CASRSGQESYGYTF.

The V call is TRBV19, the J call TRBJ2-1; a possible D gene is TRBD2 (6 bases). The V end lost 4 bases, the J end lost 9 bases, and 25 bases lay between the germline ends. Germline V CDR1 and CDR2: LNHDA, SQIVND (reference sequence). This CDR3 contains 17 residues. As DNA, the CDR3 is TGTGCCAGTAGTACCCCCGGGGCAGGGAGGCCATATAGTGAGCAGTTCTTC. Translation gives CASSTPGAGRPYSEQFF.

This chain connects TRBV4-3 to TRBJ2-2; D is uncertain. Trimming shortened V by 0 bases and J by 4 bases, and 12 bases separated the two germline ends. The CDR3 is 16 amino acids. Per the germline V gene, CDR1 is LGHNA and CDR2 is YSLEER. The CDR3 reads CASSQDGSSPTGELFF. In DNA form, the CDR3 reads TGCGCCAGCAGCCAAGACGGTAGCTCCCCCACCGGGGAGCTGTTTTTT.

For the CDR3, the DNA is TGTGCCAGCACCGGGGGGACATTAGGGGATACGCAGTATTTT. Protein sequence: CASTGGTLGDTQYF. V usage is TRBV7-9 and J usage is TRBJ2-3; weak D call: TRBD2 (7 bases). Trimming pared 7 bases from V and 6 bases from J, leaving 17 bases between. The CDR3 has 14 amino acids. CDR1 is SEHNR, CDR2 FQNEAQ, per germline (reference sequence). The full variable domain, its missing parts supplied by reference TRBV7-9 and TRBJ2-3, is DTGVSQNPRHKITKRGQNVTFRCDPISEHNRLYWYRQTLGQGPEFLTYFQNEAQLEKSRLLSDRFSAERPKGSFSTLEIQRTEQGDSAMYLCASTGGTLGDTQYFGPGTRLTVL.

This clonotype has more than one count but fewer than ten. The chain carries TRBV5-5 and TRBJ2-7; TRBD1 agrees at 7 bases. The CDR3 is made up of 14 amino acids. Germline V lookup: CDR1 SGHKS, CDR2 YYEKEE (reference sequence). With V trimmed by 3 bases and J by 2 bases, 5 bases remained unmatched. CDR3 in DNA: TGTGCCAGCAGCTCGGGACAGCAACCCTACGAGCAGTACGTC. It encodes CASSSGQQPYEQYV.

The sample holds many counts of this clonotype. The V gene is TRBV5-1, the J gene TRBJ2-3; 12 bases map to TRBD2. Germline loops: CDR1 SGHRS, CDR2 YFSETQ. CDR3 length: 16 residues. V was clipped by 4 bases and J by 6 bases; unmatched bases: 9. CDR3 sequence reads: CASSLLAGGQADTQYF. In DNA, the CDR3 is TGCGCCAGCAGCCTACTAGCGGGGGGACAGGCGGATACGCAGTATTTT.

This clonotype was picked up a small number of times. The chain couples TRBV6-5 to TRBJ2-6, with a tentative D call TRBD1 (6 bases). CDR1 is MNHEY and CDR2 is SVGAGI in the germline V gene. V lost 7 bases to trimming and J lost 3 bases, with 10 bases between them. The CDR3 loop spans 14 amino acids. CDR3 sequence reads: CASTAGVGANVLTF. The CDR3 DNA follows: TGTGCCAGCACCGCAGGGGTTGGGGCCAACGTCCTGACTTTC.

The chain uses TRBV7-3 and TRBJ2-7; 8 bases are a match to TRBD2. This CDR3 is built from 13 residues. CDR1 and CDR2 (germline): SGHTA, FQGTGA. The V and J ends lost 3 bases and 9 bases, in that order; junction bases with no gene match: 7. CDR3 loop: CASSLRGAQVQYF. The CDR3, as DNA: TGTGCCAGCAGCTTGCGGGGGGCTCAGGTGCAGTACTTC.

The rearrangement joins TRBV20-1 to TRBJ2-7; unclear D gene. This CDR3 comprises 12 residues. Germline V gene data show CDR1 as DFQATT and CDR2 as SNEGSKA (reference sequence). Trimming cost V 5 bases and J 2 bases, with 10 bases left between them. The CDR3 region has the DNA TGCAGTGCTTACCACGGTGCCTACGAGCAGTACGTC. Its protein is CSAYHGAYEQYV.

This clonotype was picked up a small number of times. The genes are TRBV10-3 and TRBJ2-7, with a possible D match to TRBD1 (5 bases). The germline gives CDR1 ENHRY, CDR2 SYGVKD. The germline V and J ends were trimmed by 2 bases and 3 bases, with 8 bases remaining between them. The CDR3 runs 13 residues. CDR3 in DNA: TGTGCCATCAGTGAGGACAGAGACTACGAGCAGTACTTC. It translates to CAISEDRDYEQYF.

A remark on this clonotype: A much larger clone differs by one base, so this may be a read error. This chain uses TRBV9 with TRBJ1-2; 8 nucleotides line up with TRBD1. The CDR3 runs 13 residues. Germline V gives CDR1 SGDLS, CDR2 YYNGEE. The junction had 2 bases not matched to a gene; V was cut back by 3 bases and J by 4 bases. The CDR3 sequence: CASSGQGTYGYTF. The DNA for the CDR3 is TGTGCCAGCAGCGGACAGGGGACCTATGGCTACACCTTC.

This CDR3 reads CAWGRTYEQYF. Written as DNA, the CDR3 is TGTGCCTGGGGCAGGACCTACGAGCAGTACTTC. The chain carries TRBV30 and TRBJ2-7, with D uncertain. The V gene's germline CDR1 is GTSNPN and CDR2 SVGIG (reference sequence). This CDR3 has 11 amino acids. V was clipped by 5 bases and J by 2 bases, with 7 bases between them.

The V gene is TRBV2, the J gene TRBJ1-4; 7 nucleotides agree with TRBD1. The CDR3 length is 14 residues. The V and J ends lost 3 bases and 6 bases, in that order; junction bases with no gene match: 4. The germline gives CDR1 SNHLY, CDR2 FYNNEI. CDR3 DNA sequence: TGTGCCAGCAGTGACCGACAGGGAGATGAAAAACTGTTTTTT. Translating it yields CASSDRQGDEKLFF.

V and J are TRBV7-9 and TRBJ1-4, with TRBD1 matching 7 bases. The CDR3 is made up of 16 amino acids. V lost 5 bases to trimming and J lost 4 bases; unmatched junction nucleotides: 10. Germline lookup yields CDR1 SEHNR and CDR2 FQNEAQ (reference sequence). CDR3 sequence: CASSASPDRLNEKLFF. In DNA, the CDR3 is TGTGCCAGCAGCGCCTCCCCGGACAGGCTTAATGAAAAACTGTTTTTT.

The chain recombines TRBV27 with TRBJ1-4, with 7 bases that match TRBD1. The CDR3 is 14 residues long. CDR1 and CDR2 from the germline V gene are MNHEY and SMNVEV (reference sequence). V lost 6 bases to trimming and J lost 7 bases; unmatched junction nucleotides: 8. The CDR3 reads CASRPGTVIEKLFF. CDR3 DNA sequence: TGTGCCAGCAGACCCGGGACAGTGATTGAAAAACTGTTTTTT.

V gene TRBV4-3 combines with J gene TRBJ1-1; D uncertain. The CDR3 sequence is 14 residues long. The V and J ends lost 0 bases and 6 bases respectively, with 11 bases between them. The germline CDR1 and CDR2 sequences are LGHNA and YSLEER. The CDR3 spells CASSQDLKLPEAFF. CDR3 DNA: TGCGCCAGCAGCCAAGATCTCAAGCTACCTGAAGCTTTCTTT.

This clonotype has only a few counts. The chain employs TRBV5-1 and TRBJ1-2, with TRBD1 matching 8 bases. The V and J ends lost 4 bases and 8 bases, in that order; junction bases with no gene match: 10. Germline V gene data show CDR1 as SGHRS and CDR2 as YFSETQ. The CDR3 sequence is 14 residues long. CDR3 region: CASSANPDRDGYTF. CDR3 in DNA: TGCGCCAGCAGCGCGAACCCGGACAGGGACGGCTACACCTTC. Full variable domain (missing parts from reference TRBV5-1 and TRBJ1-2): KAGVTQTPRYLIKTRGQQVTLSCSPISGHRSVSWYQQTPGQGLQFLFEYFSETQRNKGNFPGRFSGRQFSNSRSEMNVSTLELGDSALYLCASSANPDRDGYTFGSGTRLTVV.

This clonotype has a handful of counts. The V gene is TRBV20-1, the J gene TRBJ1-5; D remains unclear. Germline-derived CDR1 and CDR2 are DFQATT and SNEGSKA (reference sequence). Trimming stripped 1 base from V and 2 bases from J, with 6 bases between. The CDR3 loop spans 13 amino acids. Written as DNA, the CDR3 is TGCAGTGCTAGAGTGGTTGGCAATCAGCCCCAGCATTTT. Its translation is CSARVVGNQPQHF.

Many counts were recorded for this clonotype. This chain joins TRBV12-3 or TRBV12-4 and TRBJ2-2; D remains unclear. V gave up 3 bases and J gave up 3 bases, with 8 bases separating them. The CDR3 runs to 14 residues. The CDR3 region is CASSLQVHTGELFF. Here the CDR3 DNA reads TGTGCCAGCAGTTTGCAGGTCCACACCGGGGAGCTGTTTTTT.

This clonotype was picked up a small number of times. This rearrangement joins TRBV10-3 to TRBJ1-1; D is possibly TRBD1 (6 bases). Looked up from germline, CDR1 is ENHRY and CDR2 is SYGVKD. V was shortened by 4 bases and J by 3 bases, with 12 bases between the two germline ends. This CDR3 spans 14 amino acids. The CDR3 DNA reads TGTGCCATCAGTGTCGGGGAGGGGGACACTGAAGCTTTCTTT. This codes for CAISVGEGDTEAFF.

This chain connects TRBV6-2 or TRBV6-3 to TRBJ1-5, with D unclear. Looked up from germline, CDR1 is MNHEY and CDR2 is SVGEGT. V was clipped by 8 bases and J by 5 bases, with 13 bases between them. The CDR3 consists of 13 residues. The CDR3 nucleotides read TGTGCCAGCGCTCGGGCTCCCGATCAGCCCCAGCATTTT. Protein product: CASARAPDQPQHF.